The sequence of this T cell receptor beta chain was determined in a study of response to subunit inactivated influenza vaccine. TCRdb re-analysed the RT-PCR reads in MiXCR, keeping a single row per CDR3 protein. The repertoire has about 650,000 distinct CDR3 sequences, roughly 14% of them found once; the top ten carry 11%. Trimming at V came to 10 bases and at J to 5 bases, leaving 9 bases not matched to a gene. The CDR3 has 13 residues. CDR1 and CDR2 from the germline V gene are MDHEN and SYDVKM. The chain couples TRBV28 to TRBJ2-7, with 9 bases identical to TRBD1. This TCR derives from a middle-aged man who received an inactivated influenza vaccine. The material was PBMCs from blood, obtained about 13 days after vaccination. CDR3 sequence reads: CATGGTGYHEQYF. In DNA form, the CDR3 reads TGTGCCACCGGGGGGACAGGGTACCACGAGCAGTACTTC.